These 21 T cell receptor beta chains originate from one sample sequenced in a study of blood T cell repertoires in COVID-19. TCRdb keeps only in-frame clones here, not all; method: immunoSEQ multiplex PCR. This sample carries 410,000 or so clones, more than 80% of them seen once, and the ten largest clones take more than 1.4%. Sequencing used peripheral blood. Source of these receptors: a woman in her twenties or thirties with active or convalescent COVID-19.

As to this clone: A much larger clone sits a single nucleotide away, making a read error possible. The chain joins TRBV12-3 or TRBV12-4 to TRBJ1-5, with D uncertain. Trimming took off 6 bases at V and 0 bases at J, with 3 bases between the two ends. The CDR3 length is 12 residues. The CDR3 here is CASSYSNQPQHF. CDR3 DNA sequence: TGTGCCAGCAGCTATAGCAATCAGCCCCAGCATTTT.

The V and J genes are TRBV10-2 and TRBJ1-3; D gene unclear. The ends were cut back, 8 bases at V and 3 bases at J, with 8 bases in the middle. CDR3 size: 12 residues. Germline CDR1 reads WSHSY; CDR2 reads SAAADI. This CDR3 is CASGRFGNTIYF. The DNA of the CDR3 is TGCGCCAGCGGGCGTTTTGGAAACACCATATATTTT.

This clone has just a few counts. CDR3 nucleotide sequence: TGTGCCAGCAGTGAAGCTTTAGGAGGGGGCGCAGGAGATGAGCAGTTCTTC. Residues: CASSEALGGGAGDEQFF. This chain links TRBV6-1 with TRBJ2-1; TRBD1 might be the D (7 bases). In germline, CDR1 is MNHNS, CDR2 SASEGT. This CDR3 is 17 amino acids long. Trimming took off 0 bases at V and 8 bases at J, with 20 bases between the two ends.

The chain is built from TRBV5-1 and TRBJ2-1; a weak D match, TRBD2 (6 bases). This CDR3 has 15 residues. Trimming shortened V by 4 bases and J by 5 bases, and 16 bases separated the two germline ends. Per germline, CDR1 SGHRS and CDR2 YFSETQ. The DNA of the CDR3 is TGCGCCAGCAGCATAGGGACTTCGTACAACAATGAGCAGTTCTTC. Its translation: CASSIGTSYNNEQFF. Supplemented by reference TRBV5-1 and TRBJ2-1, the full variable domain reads KAGVTQTPRYLIKTRGQQVTLSCSPISGHRSVSWYQQTPGQGLQFLFEYFSETQRNKGNFPGRFSGRQFSNSRSEMNVSTLELGDSALYLCASSIGTSYNNEQFFGPGTRLTVL.

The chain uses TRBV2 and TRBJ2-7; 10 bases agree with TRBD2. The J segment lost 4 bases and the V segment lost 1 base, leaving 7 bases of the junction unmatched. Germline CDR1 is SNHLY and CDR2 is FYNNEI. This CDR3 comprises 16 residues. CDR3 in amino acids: CASSEGERGGRYEQYF. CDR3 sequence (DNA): TGTGCCAGCAGTGAAGGGGAGCGGGGGGGCCGGTACGAGCAGTACTTC. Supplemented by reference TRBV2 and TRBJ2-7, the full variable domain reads EPEVTQTPSHQVTQMGQEVILRCVPISNHLYFYWYRQILGQKVEFLVSFYNNEISEKSEIFDDQFSVERPDGSNFTLKIRSTKLEDSAMYFCASSEGERGGRYEQYFGPGTRLTVT.

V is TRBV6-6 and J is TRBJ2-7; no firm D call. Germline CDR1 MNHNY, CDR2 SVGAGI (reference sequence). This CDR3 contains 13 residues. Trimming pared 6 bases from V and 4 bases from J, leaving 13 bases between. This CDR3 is CASSPLYGYEQYF. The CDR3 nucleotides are TGTGCCAGCAGCCCTCTCTACGGGTACGAGCAGTACTTC.

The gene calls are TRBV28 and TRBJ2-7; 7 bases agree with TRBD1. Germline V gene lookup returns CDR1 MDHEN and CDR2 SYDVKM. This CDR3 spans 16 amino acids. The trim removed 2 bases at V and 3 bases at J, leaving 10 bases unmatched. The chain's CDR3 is CASSLPTGPIHYEQYF. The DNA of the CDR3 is TGTGCCAGCAGTTTACCGACAGGGCCTATACACTACGAGCAGTACTTC.

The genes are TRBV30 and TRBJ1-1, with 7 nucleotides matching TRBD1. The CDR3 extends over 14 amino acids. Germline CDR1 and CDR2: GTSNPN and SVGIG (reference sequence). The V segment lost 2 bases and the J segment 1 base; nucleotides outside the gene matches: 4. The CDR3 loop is CAWSINRGNTEAFF. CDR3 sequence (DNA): TGTGCCTGGAGTATCAACAGGGGGAACACTGAAGCTTTCTTT.

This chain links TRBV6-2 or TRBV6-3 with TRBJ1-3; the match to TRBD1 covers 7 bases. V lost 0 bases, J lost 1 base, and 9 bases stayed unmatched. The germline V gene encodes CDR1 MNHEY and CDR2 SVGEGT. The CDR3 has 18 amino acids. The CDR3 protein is CASSYSRGHGASGNTIYF. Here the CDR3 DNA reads TGTGCCAGCAGTTACTCAAGGGGGCACGGGGCGTCTGGAAACACCATATATTTT.

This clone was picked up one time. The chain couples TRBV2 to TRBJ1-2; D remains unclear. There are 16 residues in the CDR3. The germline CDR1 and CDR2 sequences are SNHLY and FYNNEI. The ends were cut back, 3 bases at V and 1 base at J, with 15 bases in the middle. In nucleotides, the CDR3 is TGTGCCAGCAGTGACGGTTCCGGAGCCGTTAACTATGGCTACACCTTC. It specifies CASSDGSGAVNYGYTF.

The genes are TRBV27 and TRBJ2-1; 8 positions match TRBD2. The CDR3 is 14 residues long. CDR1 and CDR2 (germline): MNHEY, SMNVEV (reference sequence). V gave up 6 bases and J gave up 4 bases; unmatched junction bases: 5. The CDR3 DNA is TGTGCCAGCAGCACGAGCGGGAGTTACAATGAGCAGTTCTTC. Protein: CASSTSGSYNEQFF.

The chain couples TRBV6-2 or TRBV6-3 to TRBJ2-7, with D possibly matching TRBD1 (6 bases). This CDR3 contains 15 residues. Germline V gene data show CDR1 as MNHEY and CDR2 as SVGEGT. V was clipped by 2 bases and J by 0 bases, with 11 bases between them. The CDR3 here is CASSYRQGISYEQYF. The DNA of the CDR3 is TGTGCCAGCAGTTACCGGCAGGGGATCTCCTACGAGCAGTACTTC.

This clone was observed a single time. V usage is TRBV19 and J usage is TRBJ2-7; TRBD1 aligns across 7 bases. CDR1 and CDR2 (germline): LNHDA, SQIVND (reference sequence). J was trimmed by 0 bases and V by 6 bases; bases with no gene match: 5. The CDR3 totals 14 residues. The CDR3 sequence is CASSPGTDSYEQYF. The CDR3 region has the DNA TGTGCCAGTAGCCCCGGGACAGACTCCTACGAGCAGTACTTC.

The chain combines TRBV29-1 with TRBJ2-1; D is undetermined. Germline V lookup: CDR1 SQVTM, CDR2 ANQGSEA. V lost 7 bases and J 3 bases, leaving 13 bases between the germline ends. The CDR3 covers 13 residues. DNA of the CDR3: TGCAGCGGATCCGCCGGAGACTACAATGAGCAGTTCTTC. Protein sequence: CSGSAGDYNEQFF.

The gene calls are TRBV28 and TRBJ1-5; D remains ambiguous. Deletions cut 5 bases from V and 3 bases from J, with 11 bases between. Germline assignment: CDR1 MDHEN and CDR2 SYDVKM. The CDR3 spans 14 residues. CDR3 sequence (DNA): TGTGCCAGCAGTCCCCGCCAGAACAATCAGCCCCAGCATTTT. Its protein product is CASSPRQNNQPQHF.

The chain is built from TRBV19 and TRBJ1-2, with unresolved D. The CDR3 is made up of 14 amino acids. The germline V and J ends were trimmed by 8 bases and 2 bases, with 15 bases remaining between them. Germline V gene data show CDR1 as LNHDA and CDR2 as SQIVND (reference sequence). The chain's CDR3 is CASGSLLRNYGYTF. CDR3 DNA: TGTGCCAGTGGAAGCCTTCTGCGGAACTATGGCTACACCTTC.

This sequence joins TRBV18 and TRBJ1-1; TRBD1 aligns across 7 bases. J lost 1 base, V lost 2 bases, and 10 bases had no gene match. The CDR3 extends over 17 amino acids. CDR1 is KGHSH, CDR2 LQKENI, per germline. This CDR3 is CASSPARGSDGNTEAFF. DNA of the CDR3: TGTGCCAGCTCACCAGCCAGGGGGTCGGATGGGAACACTGAAGCTTTCTTT.

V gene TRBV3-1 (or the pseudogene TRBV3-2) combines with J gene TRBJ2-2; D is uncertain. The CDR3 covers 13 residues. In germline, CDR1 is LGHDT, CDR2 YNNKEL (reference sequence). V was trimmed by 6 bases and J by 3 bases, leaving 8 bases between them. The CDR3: CASRKQHTGELFF. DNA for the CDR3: TGTGCCAGCAGAAAACAACACACCGGGGAGCTGTTTTTT.

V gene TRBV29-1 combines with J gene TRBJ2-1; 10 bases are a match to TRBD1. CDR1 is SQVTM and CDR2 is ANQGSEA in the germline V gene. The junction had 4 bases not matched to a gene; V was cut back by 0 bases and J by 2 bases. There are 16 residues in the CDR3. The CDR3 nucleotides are TGCAGCGTTGAAGACCGGGGGACAGGGGCCTACAATGAGCAGTTCTTC. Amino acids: CSVEDRGTGAYNEQFF.

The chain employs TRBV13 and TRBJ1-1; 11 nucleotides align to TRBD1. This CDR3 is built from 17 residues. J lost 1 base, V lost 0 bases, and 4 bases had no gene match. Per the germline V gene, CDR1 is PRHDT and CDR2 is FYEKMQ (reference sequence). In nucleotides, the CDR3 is TGTGCCAGCAGCTTAGGTGGACAGGGGGCTCGGAACACTGAAGCTTTCTTT. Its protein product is CASSLGGQGARNTEAFF. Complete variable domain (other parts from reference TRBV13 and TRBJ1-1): AAGVIQSPRHLIKEKRETATLKCYPIPRHDTVYWYQQGPGQDPQFLISFYEKMQSDKGSIPDRFSAQQFSDYHSELNMSSLELGDSALYFCASSLGGQGARNTEAFFGQGTRLTVV.

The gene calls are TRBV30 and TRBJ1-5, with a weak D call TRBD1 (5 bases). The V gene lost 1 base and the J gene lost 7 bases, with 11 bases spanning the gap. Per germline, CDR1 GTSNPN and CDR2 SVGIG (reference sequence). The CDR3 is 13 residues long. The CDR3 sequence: CAWSAQGSQPQHF. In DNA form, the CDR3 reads TGTGCCTGGAGTGCTCAGGGAAGCCAGCCCCAGCATTTT.